This entry lists 31 T cell receptor beta chains sequenced from one sample in a study of regulatory T cells in long-lasting Graves disease. Arm-PCR with iRepertoire HTBI primers amplified the CDR3 regions for these TCR beta libraries. TCRdb analysed the multiplex PCR reads with MiXCR anew, one entry per CDR3 protein. The table has 450,000 to 600,000 distinct CDR3 sequences, around an eighth seen once; the top ten hold under 10%. Regarding time point: newly diagnosed GD, antithyroid drugs for less than 3 months. PBMCs were the source of the RNA used for TCR sequencing. These records were also assigned to another study, of T cells in Graves' hyperthyroidism and ophthalmopathy.

This sample comprised peripheral blood mononuclear cells (PBMCs), obtained at new diagnosis, from a patient treated with antithyroid drugs. Receptors originate from a man aged 30-40 years with Graves disease.

V and J are TRBV4-2 and TRBJ2-3; D call uncertain. This CDR3 comprises 13 residues. With 4 bases removed from V and 9 bases from J, the gap between germline ends came to 14 bases. The germline CDR1 and CDR2 sequences are LGHNA and YNFKEQ. The CDR3 DNA follows: TGTGCCAGCAGCCGGGAAGCAATTGGAACGCAGTATTTT. Translating gives CASSREAIGTQYF.

A remark on this clonotype: One end of the junction varies from germline; a read error may be responsible. This chain uses TRBV9 with TRBJ2-1; 7 positions agree with TRBD2. CDR1 and CDR2 (germline): SGDLS, YYNGEE. This CDR3 contains 16 residues. The CDR3 here is CAGSVQGRAGANEQFF. The CDR3 DNA is TGTGCCGGCAGCGTACAAGGGAGGGCGGGCGCGAATGAGCAGTTCTTC.

This chain joins TRBV19 and TRBJ1-5; TRBD1 might be the D (5 bases). Per the germline V gene, CDR1 is LNHDA and CDR2 is SQIVND (reference sequence). The CDR3 has 14 amino acids. Trimming removed 5 bases from V and 5 bases from J, with 13 bases in between. CDR3 sequence: CASSSVGGDQPQHF. DNA of the CDR3: TGTGCCAGTAGTTCCGTCGGGGGGGATCAGCCCCAGCATTTT. The whole variable domain, filled in from reference TRBV19 and TRBJ1-5, reads DGGITQSPKYLFRKEGQNVTLSCEQNLNHDAMYWYRQDPGQGLRLIYYSQIVNDFQKGDIAEGYSVSREKKESFPLTVTSAQKNPTAFYLCASSSVGGDQPQHFGDGTRLSIL.

This clonotype was observed many times. The chain carries TRBV12-3 or TRBV12-4 and TRBJ2-7; no clear D. Trimming stripped 6 bases from V and 6 bases from J, with 12 bases between. This CDR3 has 12 amino acids. CDR3 region: CASSLSEVEQYF. The CDR3 region has the DNA TGTGCCAGCAGCCTTTCCGAGGTCGAGCAGTACTTC.

This clonotype was detected many times. This rearrangement joins TRBV10-3 to TRBJ1-3; D is unresolved. Germline CDR1 is ENHRY and CDR2 is SYGVKD. The V end was cut by 2 bases, the J end by 0 bases, with 5 bases between. This CDR3 contains 14 residues. The CDR3 region is CAISEQYSGNTIYF. CDR3 nucleotide sequence: TGTGCCATCAGTGAGCAGTACTCTGGAAACACCATATATTTT.

This clonotype was seen many times. The chain employs TRBV4-1 and TRBJ1-1; no clear D. Germline loops: CDR1 MGHRA, CDR2 YSYEKL. V gave up 3 bases and J gave up 6 bases, with 14 bases separating them. This CDR3 region has 14 residues. The CDR3 protein is CASSHGLVFAEAFF. In nucleotides, the CDR3 is TGCGCCAGCAGCCATGGGTTGGTCTTTGCTGAAGCTTTCTTT.

V gene TRBV12-3 or TRBV12-4 combines with J gene TRBJ1-3; a possible D gene is TRBD1 (5 bases). The V and J ends lost 5 bases and 7 bases respectively, with 18 bases between them. CDR3 length: 15 amino acids. In DNA, the CDR3 is TGTGCCAGCAGTCTCGAGGGACGGCGGGAGAACACCATATATTTT. Translating gives CASSLEGRRENTIYF.

This clonotype was seen many times. The V call is TRBV20-1, the J call TRBJ2-3; TRBD1 aligns across 7 bases. Germline values: CDR1 DFQATT, CDR2 SNEGSKA (reference sequence). The CDR3 runs to 13 residues. V dropped 5 bases and J dropped 2; count of bases not matched to a gene: 4. The CDR3 region is CSAPDRDTDTQYF. The CDR3 bases are TGCAGTGCTCCTGACAGGGACACAGATACGCAGTATTTT.

This clonotype was seen ten or more times. This rearrangement joins TRBV10-2 to TRBJ2-2; perhaps TRBD1 as D (6 bases). Per the germline V gene, CDR1 is WSHSY and CDR2 is SAAADI. Trimming removed 10 bases at V and 4 bases at J, with 16 bases between. CDR3 size: 14 residues. In nucleotides, the CDR3 is TGCGCCACCCGGGACACCCTGAGCACCGGGGAGCTGTTTTTT. Protein: CATRDTLSTGELFF.

This clonotype occurred a few times. A read error may explain this, as a much larger clone is one base away. The J gene is TRBJ2-1, the V gene TRBV2, with D unresolved. The CDR3 runs 14 residues. The germline V gene has CDR1 SNHLY and CDR2 FYNNEI. Between the trimmed V and J ends, which lost 2 bases and 3 bases, there was a span of 8 bases. CDR3 nucleotide sequence: TGTGCCAGCAGTGAATCGCGACACTACAATGAGCAGTTCTTC. Protein sequence: CASSESRHYNEQFF.

The chain uses TRBV5-1 and TRBJ1-1; D not certain. V was pared by 4 bases and J by 4 bases, with 8 bases between. This CDR3 contains 12 residues. CDR1 SGHRS and CDR2 YFSETQ come from the germline V gene. The CDR3 coding sequence is TGCGCCAGCAGCCGGGAGGCCACTGAAGCTTTCTTT. Translated, it gives CASSREATEAFF.

The chain joins TRBV18 to TRBJ2-1, with D perhaps TRBD1 or TRBD2 (5 bases each). This CDR3 has 15 residues. Germline V CDR1 and CDR2: KGHSH, LQKENI. V lost 3 bases, J lost 10 bases, and 19 bases lay in between. Here the CDR3 DNA reads TGTGCCAGCTCACCTGGAACGGGACCAGCAGAAGAGCAGTTCTTC. Residues: CASSPGTGPAEEQFF.

Ten or more counts support this clonotype. The V and J genes are TRBV11-2 and TRBJ2-5; 8 bases line up with TRBD2. Trimming at V came to 7 bases and at J to 5 bases, leaving 6 bases not matched to a gene. CDR3 length equals 13 residues. The germline V gene encodes CDR1 SGHAT and CDR2 FQNNGV. CDR3 sequence: CASTRAGVETQYF. The CDR3 nucleotides are TGTGCCAGCACCCGAGCGGGAGTGGAGACCCAGTACTTC. Full variable domain (outside the CDR3, taken from reference TRBV11-2 and TRBJ2-5): EAGVAQSPRYKIIEKRQSVAFWCNPISGHATLYWYQQILGQGPKLLIQFQNNGVVDDSQLPKDRFSAERLKGVDSTLKIQPAKLEDSAVYLCASTRAGVETQYFGPGTRLLVL.

This clonotype was counted only a few times. The J gene is TRBJ2-7, the V gene TRBV5-1, with a possible D match to TRBD1 (5 bases). The CDR3 spans 13 residues. The germline V gene encodes CDR1 SGHRS and CDR2 YFSETQ. Trimming shortened V by 3 bases and J by 3 bases, and 10 bases separated the two germline ends. The CDR3 loop reads CASSYDTGYEQYF. In DNA, the CDR3 is TGCGCCAGCAGCTACGATACAGGCTACGAGCAGTACTTC.

As regards this clonotype: A much larger clone sits a single nucleotide away, making a read error possible. Since the CDR3 does not end with the conserved phenylalanine or tryptophan, this likely comes from a read error. The chain joins TRBV6-5 to TRBJ1-6, with 8 bases aligning to TRBD1. The germline gives CDR1 MNHEY, CDR2 SVGAGI. Unmatched junction bases numbered 3, after V lost 2 bases and J lost 6 bases. This CDR3 comprises 15 residues. This CDR3 reads CASSYQQGGNSPLHS. The DNA for the CDR3 is TGTGCCAGCAGTTACCAACAGGGGGGTAATTCACCCCTCCACTCT.

With respect to this clonotype: Possible read error: a much larger clone is one base away. The chain has TRBV6-1 and TRBJ2-1; 13 bases are a match to TRBD2. The germline V gene has CDR1 MNHNS and CDR2 SASEGT. The length of the CDR3 is 16 residues. The CDR3 loop is CASTKGGLAGLNERFF. CDR3 DNA: TGTGCCAGCACCAAGGGGGGACTAGCGGGATTGAATGAGCGGTTCTTC.

This clonotype was observed many times. The chain uses TRBV7-2 and TRBJ2-1; D perhaps matches TRBD1 (6 bases). Deletions cut 4 bases from V and 8 bases from J, with 15 bases between. The germline V gene encodes CDR1 SGHTA and CDR2 FQGNSA. The CDR3 covers 14 residues. The CDR3 DNA is TGTGCCAGCAGCTCACCTACAGGGTTGGATGAGCAGTTCTTC. Its translation is CASSSPTGLDEQFF.

The table lists this clonotype with many counts. This chain links TRBV10-3 with TRBJ1-1; D is uncertain. CDR1 and CDR2 (germline): ENHRY, SYGVKD. CDR3 size: 13 residues. V was cut by 6 bases and J by 0 bases, with 8 bases left in between. The CDR3 DNA follows: TGTGCCATCAGCGGAATGATGAACACTGAAGCTTTCTTT. It is translated as CAISGMMNTEAFF.

This clonotype was detected a few times. The V and J genes are TRBV4-1 and TRBJ2-3; 9 positions agree with TRBD2. The V and J ends lost 0 bases and 7 bases, in that order; junction bases with no gene match: 11. Germline V CDR1 and CDR2: MGHRA, YSYEKL. This CDR3 has 17 residues. The chain's CDR3 is CASSQEVVLAGLNTQYF. For the CDR3, the DNA is TGCGCCAGCAGCCAAGAAGTAGTCCTAGCGGGACTGAATACGCAGTATTTT.

Note on this clonotype: This is likely an artifact of a read error, given a far larger clone one base away. The DNA for the CDR3 is TGTGCCAGCAGACAAGACAGGGCTGCGGAGACCCAGTGCTTC. Its protein is CASRQDRAAETQCF. The rearrangement joins TRBV12-3 or TRBV12-4 to TRBJ2-4, with TRBD1 identical over 7 bases. The CDR3 runs to 14 residues.

This clonotype was observed at least ten times. The chain is built from TRBV13 and TRBJ1-2, with 9 bases that match TRBD1. Germline V lookup: CDR1 PRHDT, CDR2 FYEKMQ (reference sequence). This CDR3 is built from 12 residues. V lost 9 bases to trimming and J lost 9 bases; unmatched junction nucleotides: 8. The CDR3 sequence: CARAPGQGSYTF. The CDR3 nucleotides read TGTGCCAGAGCCCCCGGACAGGGGAGCTACACCTTC.

This clonotype was seen at least ten times. This chain uses TRBV7-8 with TRBJ1-1, with a weak D call TRBD1 (5 bases). The CDR3 loop spans 15 amino acids. Between the trimmed V and J ends, which lost 5 bases and 10 bases, there was a span of 23 bases. Germline assignment: CDR1 SGHVS and CDR2 FQNEAQ. The CDR3 here is CASSPAPGSLRLAFF. The CDR3 DNA sequence: TGTGCCAGCAGCCCGGCGCCAGGGAGTTTACGTCTAGCTTTCTTT.

Ten or more counts support this clonotype. The rearrangement uses TRBV11-2 and TRBJ2-3, with unresolved D. CDR3 size: 15 residues. Between the trimmed V and J ends, which lost 5 bases and 5 bases, there was a span of 17 bases. Germline lookup yields CDR1 SGHAT and CDR2 FQNNGV. The DNA of the CDR3 is TGTGCCAGCAGCCCCGAGTCTGGAGCAGTAGATACGCAGTATTTT. Translation gives CASSPESGAVDTQYF.

This clonotype has at least ten counts. The genes are TRBV6-1 and TRBJ1-5; a possible D gene is TRBD1 (6 bases). The CDR3 has 17 amino acids. The V end was cut by 3 bases, the J end by 5 bases, with 20 bases between. The germline V gene has CDR1 MNHNS and CDR2 SASEGT. This CDR3 reads CASSELIGGGYHQPQHF. CDR3 nucleotides: TGTGCCAGCAGTGAGTTAATTGGGGGGGGCTACCATCAGCCCCAGCATTTT.

The table lists this clonotype with many counts. The rearrangement links TRBV11-2 to TRBJ1-4, with unresolved D. V was shortened by 1 base and J by 7 bases, with 13 bases between the two germline ends. In germline, CDR1 is SGHAT, CDR2 FQNNGV. The CDR3 runs 15 residues. The CDR3 loop is CASSLGSKWVEKLFF. CDR3 DNA sequence: TGTGCCAGCAGCTTAGGGTCGAAGTGGGTTGAAAAACTGTTTTTT.

This clonotype has just one count. Being one base from a much bigger clone, this may be a read error. The genes are TRBV29-1 and TRBJ2-1; a possible D gene is TRBD1 (7 bases). The CDR3 runs to 13 residues. The V end lost 5 bases, the J end lost 10 bases, and 18 bases lay between the germline ends. Germline CDR1 is SQVTM and CDR2 is ANQGSEA. CDR3: CSVLQGGVVEQFF. The CDR3, as DNA: TGCAGCGTTCTCCAGGGGGGAGTGGTGGAGCAGTTCTTC.

This chain connects TRBV13 to TRBJ1-2; 9 bases are shared with TRBD1. V gave up 2 bases and J gave up 2 bases; unmatched junction bases: 6. CDR3 length: 16 residues. The germline V gene encodes CDR1 PRHDT and CDR2 FYEKMQ (reference sequence). The CDR3 reads CASSLRGGQGNYGYTF. The CDR3 nucleotides are TGTGCCAGCAGCTTAAGGGGGGGACAGGGCAACTATGGCTACACCTTC.

The J gene is TRBJ2-5, the V gene TRBV4-1, with D perhaps given as TRBD1 or TRBD2 (5 bases each). CDR3 length: 15 amino acids. CDR1 and CDR2 (germline): MGHRA, YSYEKL. V was pared by 3 bases and J by 5 bases, with 16 bases between. CDR3 in DNA: TGCGCCAGCAGCCATCCGGGACCCAAAACGGAGACCCAGTACTTC. Its protein product is CASSHPGPKTETQYF.

This clonotype was observed many times. V and J are TRBV25-1 and TRBJ1-6; a weak D match, TRBD1 (6 bases). The CDR3 totals 16 residues. Trimming removed 1 base from V and 7 bases from J, with 14 bases in between. Germline V gives CDR1 MGHDK, CDR2 SYGVNS. CDR3 protein: CASSESGGGQNSPLHF. The DNA of the CDR3 is TGTGCCAGCAGTGAATCTGGTGGAGGACAGAATTCACCCCTCCACTTT. The full variable domain, rest sourced from reference TRBV25-1 and TRBJ1-6, is EADIYQTPRYLVIGTGKKITLECSQTMGHDKMYWYQQDPGMELHLIHYSYGVNSTEKGDLSSESTVSRIRTEHFPLTLESARPSHTSQYLCASSESGGGQNSPLHFGNGTRLTVT.

This clonotype was seen repeatedly, ten times or more. J is TRBJ2-5 and V is TRBV12-3 or TRBV12-4; 9 bases line up with TRBD1. Unmatched junction bases numbered 5, after V lost 3 bases and J lost 6 bases. The CDR3 has 14 residues. CDR3 nucleotide sequence: TGTGCCAGCAGTTTCTGGGGACAGGGAAAGACCCAGTACTTC. Translation: CASSFWGQGKTQYF.

This clonotype was seen ten or more times. The V gene is TRBV27, the J gene TRBJ2-7; 12 bases agree with TRBD2. The V and J ends lost 6 bases and 3 bases, in that order; junction bases with no gene match: 27. CDR3 length equals 22 residues. Germline CDR1 reads MNHEY; CDR2 reads SMNVEV (reference sequence). For the CDR3, the DNA is TGTGCCAGCAGCCACCTCGGGGTCCTCCCACGGACTAGCGGGATGTCAGGCTACGAGCAGTACTTC. Translation gives CASSHLGVLPRTSGMSGYEQYF.